This passage covers 30 T cell receptor beta chains from one sample sequenced in a study of blood T cells in healthy people across ages. Sample-barcoded 5' priming and a J-beta primer mix drove a second PCR of roughly 6 to 12 cycles. TCRdb passed the 5' RACE reads through MiXCR, listing each CDR3 protein once. The sample includes hundreds of thousands of distinct CDR3 sequences, 45% to 50% of them seen just once. Specimen: blood. The origin of the receptors is an older woman in good health.

This clonotype showed up many times. At one boundary the junction diverges from the germline segment, which might be a read error. J is TRBJ2-5 and V is TRBV5-1; D may be TRBD2 (6 bases). The CDR3 consists of 14 residues. CDR1 and CDR2 (germline): SGHRS, YFSETQ. CDR3 sequence: CASSLVGGSETQYF. In DNA, the CDR3 is TGTGCCAGCAGCTTAGTGGGGGGATCGGAGACCCAGTACTTC.

This clonotype has a count of ten or more. The chain uses TRBV11-3 and TRBJ2-2; 8 bases are a match to TRBD2. Germline CDR1 reads SGHNT; CDR2 reads YENEEA. With 3 bases clipped from V and 7 bases from J, the junction kept 4 bases outside the gene matches. The length of the CDR3 is 14 residues. The CDR3 nucleotides read TGTGCCAGCAGCTTCTTGAGCGGGGGCGGGGAGCTGTTTTTT. This sequence encodes CASSFLSGGGELFF.

This chain connects TRBV12-3 or TRBV12-4 to TRBJ1-5; possibly TRBD1 for D (5 bases). This CDR3 is built from 13 residues. V was trimmed by 5 bases and J by 7 bases, leaving 12 bases between them. The DNA for the CDR3 is TGTGCCAGCAGTCCAGGGAGGGAACAGCCCCAGCATTTT. Translation gives CASSPGREQPQHF.

This clonotype was recorded many times. The CDR3 loop is CAISGGLPEAFF. The CDR3 nucleotides read TGTGCCATCAGTGGTGGGTTACCTGAAGCTTTCTTT. This rearrangement joins TRBV10-3 to TRBJ1-1; D call uncertain. The CDR3 spans 12 residues. Trimming removed 4 bases at V and 6 bases at J, with 9 bases between. The V gene's germline CDR1 is ENHRY and CDR2 SYGVKD.

This chain uses TRBV29-1 with TRBJ2-7, with D perhaps TRBD2 (5 bases). V shed 6 bases and J shed 6 bases, with 12 bases lying between them. The CDR3 totals 11 residues. Germline loops: CDR1 SQVTM, CDR2 ANQGSEA. CDR3 loop: CSVGGRSEQYF. CDR3 nucleotides: TGCAGCGTCGGAGGAAGGTCCGAGCAGTACTTC.

Many counts were recorded for this clonotype. The rearrangement uses TRBV25-1 and TRBJ2-1, with TRBD1 matching over 8 bases. Germline V gene lookup returns CDR1 MGHDK and CDR2 SYGVNS. The CDR3 loop spans 14 amino acids. J was trimmed by 6 bases and V by 4 bases; bases with no gene match: 5. In DNA, the CDR3 is TGTGCCAGCAGTGGAGGGCAGGGGGCCAATGAGCAGTTCTTC. The encoded protein is CASSGGQGANEQFF.

Worth noting for this clonotype: This may come from a read error, since a much larger clone is one base off. The chain couples TRBV12-3 or TRBV12-4 to TRBJ2-1; D gene ambiguous. This CDR3 has 11 residues. The CDR3 DNA sequence: TGTGACAGCAGTTTTGGGCGCGAGCAGTTCTTC. Translated: CDSSFGREQFF.

V and J are TRBV24-1 and TRBJ2-7; perhaps TRBD1 as D (6 bases). V was trimmed by 5 bases and J by 7 bases, leaving 8 bases between them. The CDR3 loop spans 11 amino acids. The germline CDR1 and CDR2 sequences are KGHDR and SFDVKD. CDR3 residues: CATSARGEQYF. CDR3 nucleotides: TGTGCCACCAGTGCAAGGGGGGAGCAGTACTTC.

In its sample, this clonotype was seen a few times. The gene calls are TRBV12-3 or TRBV12-4 and TRBJ2-7, with D perhaps TRBD1 (5 bases). V was cut by 5 bases and J by 6 bases, with 14 bases left in between. The CDR3 covers 13 residues. CDR3 sequence reads: CASSTYGAGEQYF. The CDR3 DNA reads TGTGCCAGCAGTACATATGGGGCCGGCGAGCAGTACTTC.

V is TRBV3-1 and J is TRBJ2-1; no clear D gene. The CDR3 loop spans 14 amino acids. Germline CDR1 is LGHDT and CDR2 is YNNKEL (reference sequence). The ends were cut back, 0 bases at V and 13 bases at J, with 16 bases in the middle. This chain's CDR3 is CASSQERTVETQFF. The CDR3 nucleotides are TGTGCCAGCAGCCAAGAAAGAACGGTAGAGACCCAGTTCTTC.

The V call is TRBV7-2, the J call TRBJ2-4; 7 nucleotides line up with TRBD2. V was pared by 5 bases and J by 9 bases, with 13 bases of the junction left unmatched. The germline V gene has CDR1 SGHTA and CDR2 FQGNSA. The CDR3 is 15 amino acids. The CDR3 coding sequence is TGTGCCAGCAGCCCCATGGGGAGGGTGAGAAGCATTCAGTACTTC. Translating it yields CASSPMGRVRSIQYF.

V gene TRBV7-9 combines with J gene TRBJ2-7; the match to TRBD2 covers 8 bases. J gave up 7 bases and V 3 bases, and 8 bases lay outside the gene matches. Looked up from germline, CDR1 is SEHNR and CDR2 is FQNEAQ (reference sequence). The CDR3 is 14 residues long. The CDR3 region has the DNA TGTGCCAGCAGCTTCGGACTAGCCAGCAATGAGCAGTACTTC. Translated, it gives CASSFGLASNEQYF.

Concerning this clonotype itself: A read error may account for a junction end that differs from germline. The chain employs TRBV28 and TRBJ2-7; TRBD1 matches at 8 bases. Germline V gene sequence: CDR1 MDHEN, CDR2 SYDVKM. The CDR3 spans 14 residues. The CDR3 region has the DNA TGTGCCTGCAGTAAGACAGGGGCCCCGTACGAGCAGTACTTC. Its protein product is CACSKTGAPYEQYF. Full variable domain (missing parts from reference TRBV28 and TRBJ2-7): DVKVTQSSRYLVKRTGEKVFLECVQDMDHENMFWYRQDPGLGLRLIYFSYDVKMKEKGDIPEGYSVSREKKERFSLILESASTNQTSMYLCACSKTGAPYEQYFGPGTRLTVT.

Only a few counts were recorded for this clonotype. This sequence joins TRBV24-1 and TRBJ2-7, with 10 bases that match TRBD2. Germline V CDR1 and CDR2: KGHDR, SFDVKD. The ends lost 0 bases at V and 3 bases at J; junction bases unmatched: 13. This CDR3 region has 19 residues. The CDR3 DNA is TGTGCCACCAGTGATTTGCGAGGGCAGCGGGAGGGGATTTACTACGAGCAGTACTTC. Amino acid sequence: CATSDLRGQREGIYYEQYF.

In this sample, this clonotype turned up once. The chain recombines TRBV7-3 with TRBJ2-1, with 8 nucleotides matching TRBD1. Per the germline V gene, CDR1 is SGHTA and CDR2 is FQGTGA. With V trimmed by 3 bases and J by 9 bases, 10 bases remained unmatched. This CDR3 comprises 15 residues. The CDR3 is CASSFGQGWFSEQFF. CDR3 DNA: TGTGCCAGCAGCTTCGGACAGGGTTGGTTTAGTGAGCAGTTCTTC.

The rearrangement joins TRBV2 to TRBJ2-1; D is perhaps TRBD1 (5 bases). The CDR3 is 13 residues long. The V gene's germline CDR1 is SNHLY and CDR2 FYNNEI. Trimming pared 2 bases from V and 10 bases from J, leaving 12 bases between. Here the CDR3 reads CASSESPYREQFF. The CDR3 DNA follows: TGTGCCAGCAGTGAATCCCCGTACAGGGAGCAGTTCTTC.

This sequence joins TRBV5-1 and TRBJ2-7, with 8 bases lining up with TRBD2. Looked up from germline, CDR1 is SGHRS and CDR2 is YFSETQ. Trimming removed 1 base from V and 3 bases from J; junction bases left unmatched: 6. CDR3 length equals 15 residues. CDR3: CASSLSTSARYEQYF. CDR3 in DNA: TGCGCCAGCAGCTTGTCGACTAGCGCACGCTACGAGCAGTACTTC.

This clonotype was seen only a few times. The V and J genes are TRBV27 and TRBJ1-2; D is possibly TRBD1 (5 bases). CDR3 length equals 13 residues. In germline, CDR1 is MNHEY, CDR2 SMNVEV (reference sequence). Deletions cut 3 bases from V and 5 bases from J, with 10 bases between. The CDR3 sequence: CASSFRGRYGYTF. CDR3 bases: TGTGCCAGCAGTTTTCGGGGGAGGTATGGCTACACCTTC.

The CDR3 DNA follows: TGCAGTGCTTTGCGGGGGGCCCTATACGAGCAGTACTTC. Translation gives CSALRGALYEQYF. The V and J genes are TRBV20-1 and TRBJ2-7; TRBD2 matches at 8 bases. This CDR3 spans 13 amino acids. Germline CDR1 and CDR2: DFQATT and SNEGSKA (reference sequence). V shed 5 bases and J 4 bases; nucleotides not matched to a gene: 7.

The chain carries TRBV7-2 and TRBJ2-7, with 7 bases lining up with TRBD2. The CDR3 has 12 residues. Trimming cost V 7 bases and J 2 bases; bases outside gene matches: 2. CDR1 and CDR2 from the germline V gene are SGHTA and FQGNSA. In DNA, the CDR3 is TGTGCCAGCACTAGCGGAGCCTACGAGCAGTACTTC. This gives the protein CASTSGAYEQYF.

This clonotype was detected only a few times. V and J are TRBV20-1 and TRBJ1-6; D remains unclear. The CDR3 has 17 residues. The germline V gene has CDR1 DFQATT and CDR2 SNEGSKA (reference sequence). The V end lost 0 bases, the J end lost 4 bases, and 16 bases lay between the germline ends. The CDR3 is CSARDDGGRSYNSPLHF. CDR3 sequence (DNA): TGCAGTGCTAGAGATGATGGCGGCCGCTCGTATAATTCACCCCTCCACTTT.

J is TRBJ2-7 and V is TRBV6-1; the D is unclear. The CDR3 spans 11 residues. The V gene's germline CDR1 is MNHNS and CDR2 SASEGT. Trimming pared 9 bases from V and 3 bases from J, leaving 9 bases between. The CDR3 here is CASRTLYEQYF. CDR3 coding DNA: TGTGCCAGTCGGACCCTCTACGAGCAGTACTTC.

This clonotype was detected only a few times. The chain couples TRBV20-1 to TRBJ2-3, with 8 bases identical to TRBD2. Looked up from germline, CDR1 is DFQATT and CDR2 is SNEGSKA (reference sequence). With V trimmed by 6 bases and J by 0 bases, 5 bases remained unmatched. The CDR3 has 14 residues. The chain's CDR3 is CSAGSGVSTDTQYF. CDR3 nucleotide sequence: TGCAGTGCGGGTAGCGGGGTTAGCACAGATACGCAGTATTTT.

Worth noting for this clonotype: One end of the junction is discordant with germline, which a read error may explain. J is TRBJ2-1 and V is TRBV29-1; tentatively, D is TRBD1 (6 bases). The CDR3 sequence is 11 residues long. CDR1 SQVTM and CDR2 ANQGSEA come from the germline V gene. The CDR3 bases are TGCGGCGTGGGCCAGGGGAATGAGCAGTTCTTC. Translation gives CGVGQGNEQFF.

The V and J genes are TRBV20-1 and TRBJ2-7; unclear D gene. Germline CDR1 DFQATT, CDR2 SNEGSKA (reference sequence). The CDR3 is 15 residues long. V was pared by 1 base and J by 3 bases, with 16 bases between. CDR3 sequence: CSARGNSARYYEQYF. CDR3 coding DNA: TGCAGTGCTAGAGGGAACAGCGCCCGATACTACGAGCAGTACTTC.

V usage is TRBV4-1 and J usage is TRBJ2-1; D call uncertain. V was clipped by 0 bases and J by 10 bases, with 7 bases between them. CDR3 length: 12 amino acids. In germline, CDR1 is MGHRA, CDR2 YSYEKL. In DNA form, the CDR3 reads TGCGCCAGCAGCCAAGATTCGTTAGAGCAGTTCTTC. It yields the protein CASSQDSLEQFF.

The rearrangement uses TRBV7-8 and TRBJ2-7, with 7 bases that match TRBD1. Matching the DNA end better, TRBJ2-4 makes the J call doubtful. This CDR3 is built from 16 residues. The germline gives CDR1 SGHVS, CDR2 FQNEAQ. The CDR3 loop reads CASSPTGALAKNIQYF. The DNA for the CDR3 is TGTGCCAGCAGCCCAACAGGGGCATTAGCCAAAAACATTCAGTACTTC.

Turning to this clonotype: At one end the junction does not follow the germline gene, possibly because of a read error. The CDR3 loop reads CASGLTNEKLFF. The CDR3 DNA is TGTGCCAGCGGCTTGACTAATGAAAAACTGTTTTTT. The chain links TRBV7-9 to TRBJ1-4; D is unresolved. Germline CDR1 is SEHNR and CDR2 is FQNEAQ (reference sequence). The CDR3 is made up of 12 amino acids.

The sample holds a few counts of this clonotype. The V and J genes are TRBV7-6 and TRBJ1-2; 10 bases fit TRBD1. Trimming at V came to 5 bases and at J to 8 bases, leaving 5 bases not matched to a gene. Germline loops: CDR1 SGHVS, CDR2 FNYEAQ. This CDR3 is 13 amino acids long. The CDR3 reads CASSPSTGGGYTF. The CDR3 DNA reads as TGTGCCAGCAGCCCGTCGACAGGGGGCGGCTACACCTTC.

This clonotype has just a few counts. The rearrangement links TRBV28 to TRBJ2-7; 10 bases line up with TRBD2. CDR3 length: 13 residues. CDR1 and CDR2 from the germline V gene are MDHEN and SYDVKM. V dropped 6 bases and J dropped 4; count of bases not matched to a gene: 3. This chain's CDR3 is CASRTSGVYEQYF. The CDR3 nucleotides read TGTGCCAGCAGAACTAGCGGGGTTTACGAGCAGTACTTC.